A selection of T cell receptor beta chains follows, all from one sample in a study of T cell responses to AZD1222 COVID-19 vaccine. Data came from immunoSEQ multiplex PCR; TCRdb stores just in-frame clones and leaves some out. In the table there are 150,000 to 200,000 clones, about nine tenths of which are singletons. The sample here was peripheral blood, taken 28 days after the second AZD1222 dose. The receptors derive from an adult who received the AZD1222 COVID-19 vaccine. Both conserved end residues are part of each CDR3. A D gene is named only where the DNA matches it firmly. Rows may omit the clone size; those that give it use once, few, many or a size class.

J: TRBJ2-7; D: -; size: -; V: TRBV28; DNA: TGTGCCAGCAGTTCAAACAGGGATATGTCCTTC; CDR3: CASSSNRDMSF
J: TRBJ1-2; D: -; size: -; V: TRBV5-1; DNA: TGCGCCAGCAGCTTGGGGGCCGGGGACCGTGGCTACACCTTC; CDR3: CASSLGAGDRGYTF
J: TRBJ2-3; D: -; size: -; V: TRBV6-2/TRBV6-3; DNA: TGTGCCAGCAGTTCCCTCACAGATACGCAGTATTTT; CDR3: CASSSLTDTQYF
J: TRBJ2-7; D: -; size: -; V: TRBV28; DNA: TGTGCCAGCAGTTTCGCTGGAGATTACGAGCAGTACTTC; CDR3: CASSFAGDYEQYF
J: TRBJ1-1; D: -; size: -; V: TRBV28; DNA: TGTGCCAGCAGCGGCGCAGAAGAGGGTAGGAATGAAGCTTTCTTT; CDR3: CASSGAEEGRNEAFF
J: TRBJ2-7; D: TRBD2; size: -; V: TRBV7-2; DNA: TGTGCCAGCGGAGTGGCGGGAGCGCGCTCCTACGAGCAGTACTTC; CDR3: CASGVAGARSYEQYF
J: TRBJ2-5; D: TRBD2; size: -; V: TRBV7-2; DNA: TGTGCCAGCAGCCCGGGACTATATAAAGAGACCCAGTACTTC; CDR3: CASSPGLYKETQYF
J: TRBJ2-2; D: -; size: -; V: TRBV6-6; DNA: TGTGCCAGCAGCTCTCAGACAGAGTCTAACTTTCTAGCGCCCGGGGAGCTGTTTTTT; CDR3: CASSSQTESNFLAPGELFF
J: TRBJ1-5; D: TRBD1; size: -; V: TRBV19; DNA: TGTGCCAGTAGTCCCTGGACAGGTAGCCAGCCCCAGCATTTT; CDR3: CASSPWTGSQPQHF
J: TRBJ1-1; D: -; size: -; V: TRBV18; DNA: TGTGCCAGCTCACCAGGCATCACTGAAGCTTTCTTT; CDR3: CASSPGITEAFF
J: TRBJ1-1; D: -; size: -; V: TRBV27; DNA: TGTGCCAGCAGTCCGCATGATCTGAACACTGAAGCTTTCTTT; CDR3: CASSPHDLNTEAFF
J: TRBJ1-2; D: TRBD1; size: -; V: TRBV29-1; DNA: TGCAGCGTTCGGACGAAGAACAGGGGGGGGAAGTATGGCTACACCTTC; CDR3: CSVRTKNRGGKYGYTF
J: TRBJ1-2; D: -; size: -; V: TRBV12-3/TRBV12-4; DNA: TGTGCCAGCAGTTTCCTCGGTGGCTACACCTTC; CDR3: CASSFLGGYTF
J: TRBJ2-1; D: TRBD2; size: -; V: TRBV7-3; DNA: TGTGCCAGCAGCTTAAGCCCGCTAGCGGGACCCCCCTACAATGAGCAGTTCTTC; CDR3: CASSLSPLAGPPYNEQFF
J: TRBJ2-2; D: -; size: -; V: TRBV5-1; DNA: TGCGCCAGCAGCTCAAACGCCGGTCGGATCGGGGAGCTGTTTTTT; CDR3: CASSSNAGRIGELFF
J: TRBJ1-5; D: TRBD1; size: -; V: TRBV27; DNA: TGTGCCAGCAGTTTCCCCCGGGACAGCAATTGCCAGCAGCCCCAGCATTTT; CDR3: CASSFPRDSNCQQPQHF
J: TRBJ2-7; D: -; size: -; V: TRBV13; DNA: TGTGCCAGCAGCTTAGGTGTATTACAACAATACGAGCAGTACTTC; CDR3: CASSLGVLQQYEQYF
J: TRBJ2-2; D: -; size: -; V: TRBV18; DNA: TGTGCCAGCTCACGGAATCAGGGGGGCTCGACCGGGGAGCTGTTTTTT; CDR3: CASSRNQGGSTGELFF
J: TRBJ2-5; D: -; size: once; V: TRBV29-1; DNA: TGCAGCGTCTATGTAGAGACCCAGTACTTC; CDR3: CSVYVETQYF
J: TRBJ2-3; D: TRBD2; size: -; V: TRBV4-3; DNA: TGCGCCAGCAGCCAAGATCCAAGCGGGGGGTTCACAGATACGCAGTATTTT; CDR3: CASSQDPSGGFTDTQYF
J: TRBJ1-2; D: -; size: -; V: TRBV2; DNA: TGTGCCAGCAGTGACCCCGGGGGGAGTGGCTACACCTTC; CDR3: CASSDPGGSGYTF
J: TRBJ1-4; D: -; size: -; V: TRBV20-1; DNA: TGCAGTGCTAGTGGACATCCTCCTGGGGAAAAACTGTTTTTT; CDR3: CSASGHPPGEKLFF
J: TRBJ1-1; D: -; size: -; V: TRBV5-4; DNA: TGTGCCAGCAGCTCGGCCATGAACACTGAAGCTTTCTTT; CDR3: CASSSAMNTEAFF
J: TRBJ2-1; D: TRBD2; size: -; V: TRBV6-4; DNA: TGTGCCAGCAGTGGGGCTGGGGGGGGCTCCTACAATGAGCAGTTCTTC; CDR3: CASSGAGGGSYNEQFF
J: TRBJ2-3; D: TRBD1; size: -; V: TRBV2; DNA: TGTGCCAGCAAGAGGGACAGGGGGTCAGATACGCAGTATTTT; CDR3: CASKRDRGSDTQYF
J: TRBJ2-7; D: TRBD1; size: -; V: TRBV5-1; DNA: TGCGCCAGCAGCTTGGGACAGGGGGGTTACGAGCAGTACTTC; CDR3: CASSLGQGGYEQYF
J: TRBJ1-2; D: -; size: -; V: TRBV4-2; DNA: TGTGCCAGCAGCCAAATTGGGGAAGGTCCGGAGGCCTATGGCTACACCTTC; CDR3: CASSQIGEGPEAYGYTF
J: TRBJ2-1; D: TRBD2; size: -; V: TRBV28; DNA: TGTGCCAGCAGCCCAAGACTAGCGGGGCCGTCCTACAATGAGCAGTTCTTC; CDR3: CASSPRLAGPSYNEQFF
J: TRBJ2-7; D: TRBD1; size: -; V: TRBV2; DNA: TGTGCCAGCGGACAGGCTTCATACGAGCAGTACTTC; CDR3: CASGQASYEQYF
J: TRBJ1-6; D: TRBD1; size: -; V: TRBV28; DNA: TGTGCCAGCAGTCTGACCGGGACAGTAAATTCACCCCTCCACTTT; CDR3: CASSLTGTVNSPLHF
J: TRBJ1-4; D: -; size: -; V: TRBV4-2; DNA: TGTGCCAGCAGCCAAGGGGGGGAAACTAATGAAAAACTGTTTTTT; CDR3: CASSQGGETNEKLFF
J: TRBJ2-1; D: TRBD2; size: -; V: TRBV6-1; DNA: TGTGCCAGCAGTGAACTAGCGGGTGGGAACAATGAGCAGTTCTTC; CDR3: CASSELAGGNNEQFF
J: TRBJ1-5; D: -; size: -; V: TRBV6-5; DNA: TGTGCCAGCAGAAGAGACAGTAGCAATCAGCCCCAGCATTTT; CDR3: CASRRDSSNQPQHF
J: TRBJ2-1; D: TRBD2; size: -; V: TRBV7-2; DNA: TGTGCCAGCAGCCCCCGCCCAGCGGGGGGGCCGGGCTGGTTCTTC; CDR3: CASSPRPAGGPGWFF
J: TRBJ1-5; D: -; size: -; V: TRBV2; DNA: TGTGCCAGCAGTGGGGGGGCAGGATCTATCAGGCAGCCCCAGCATTTT; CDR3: CASSGGAGSIRQPQHF
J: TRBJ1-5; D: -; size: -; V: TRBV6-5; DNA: TGTGCCAGCAGTCCCAGCCCGGGCAATCAGCCCCAGCATTTT; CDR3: CASSPSPGNQPQHF
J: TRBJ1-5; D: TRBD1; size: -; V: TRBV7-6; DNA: TGTGCCAGCAGCTTAGGCCCCGGCGGGACAGCCTCTTATAGCAATCAGCCCCAGCATTTT; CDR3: CASSLGPGGTASYSNQPQHF
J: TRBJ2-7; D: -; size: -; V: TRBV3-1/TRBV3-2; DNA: TGTGCCAGCAGCCAAGCCCCCGCCGGAACCTACGAGCAGTACTTC; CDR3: CASSQAPAGTYEQYF
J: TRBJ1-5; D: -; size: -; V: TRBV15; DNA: TGTGCCACCAGCAGAGCGGGGAGCGGGGCGCAGCCCCAGCATTTT; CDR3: CATSRAGSGAQPQHF
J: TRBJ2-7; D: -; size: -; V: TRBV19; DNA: TGTGCCAGTAAAGAGACAGGCCCCTACGAGCAGTACTTC; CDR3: CASKETGPYEQYF
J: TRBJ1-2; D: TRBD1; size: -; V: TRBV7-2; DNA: TGTGCCAGCAGCTTAGTTACCCAACAGGGGGCCTATGGCTACACCTTC; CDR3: CASSLVTQQGAYGYTF
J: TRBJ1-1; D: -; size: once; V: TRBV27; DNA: TGTGCCAGCCGGGGGGGGGTTACTGAAGCTTTCTTT; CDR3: CASRGGVTEAFF